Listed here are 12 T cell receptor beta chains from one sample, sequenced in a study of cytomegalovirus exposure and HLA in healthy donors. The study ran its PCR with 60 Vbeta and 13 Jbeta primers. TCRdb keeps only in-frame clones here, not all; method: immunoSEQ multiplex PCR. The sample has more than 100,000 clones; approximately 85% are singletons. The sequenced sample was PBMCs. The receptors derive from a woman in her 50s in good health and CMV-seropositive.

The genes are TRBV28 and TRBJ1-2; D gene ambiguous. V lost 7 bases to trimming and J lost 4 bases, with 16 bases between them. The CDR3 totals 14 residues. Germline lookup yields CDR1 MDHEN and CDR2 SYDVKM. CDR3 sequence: CASTLGWAGYGYTF. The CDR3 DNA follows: TGTGCCAGCACCCTCGGATGGGCTGGCTATGGCTACACCTTC.

The CDR3 region is CASSLGGGGTDTQYF. The CDR3 DNA reads TGTGCCAGCAGCTTGGGGGGGGGAGGCACAGATACGCAGTATTTT. This rearrangement joins TRBV5-4 to TRBJ2-3; 7 bases align to TRBD2. Looked up from germline, CDR1 is SGHNT and CDR2 is YYREEE (reference sequence). The CDR3 loop spans 15 amino acids. V shed 0 bases, J shed 1 base, and the junction held 2 bases outside the gene matches.

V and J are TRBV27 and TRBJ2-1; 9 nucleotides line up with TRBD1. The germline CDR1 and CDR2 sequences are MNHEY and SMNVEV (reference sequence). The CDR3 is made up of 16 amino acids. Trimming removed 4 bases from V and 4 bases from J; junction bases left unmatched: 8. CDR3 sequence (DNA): TGTGCCAGCAGTTCTCGGTGGGGACAGGGTTACAATGAGCAGTTCTTC. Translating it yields CASSSRWGQGYNEQFF.

CDR3 coding DNA: TGCGCCAGCAGCTCCCCGGGGGGCGGGGAAACTGAAGCTTTCTTT. Protein product: CASSSPGGGETEAFF. The chain employs TRBV5-1 and TRBJ1-1; D is perhaps TRBD1 (6 bases). Germline CDR1 is SGHRS and CDR2 is YFSETQ. V was pared by 3 bases and J by 5 bases, with 17 bases between. CDR3 size: 15 residues.

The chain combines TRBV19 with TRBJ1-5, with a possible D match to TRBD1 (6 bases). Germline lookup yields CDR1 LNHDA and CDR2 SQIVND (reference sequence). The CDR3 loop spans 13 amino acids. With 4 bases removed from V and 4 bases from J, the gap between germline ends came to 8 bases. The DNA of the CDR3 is TGTGCCAGTAGTAGACAGGTGAATCAGCCCCAGCATTTT. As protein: CASSRQVNQPQHF.

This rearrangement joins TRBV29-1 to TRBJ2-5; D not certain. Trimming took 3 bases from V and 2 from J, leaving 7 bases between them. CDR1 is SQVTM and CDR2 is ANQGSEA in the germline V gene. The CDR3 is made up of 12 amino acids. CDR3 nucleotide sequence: TGCAGCGTTGATGAGAGGCAAGAGACCCAGTACTTC. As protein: CSVDERQETQYF. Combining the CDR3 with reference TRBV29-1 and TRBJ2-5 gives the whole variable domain SAVISQKPSRDICQRGTSLTIQCQVDSQVTMMFWYRQQPGQSLTLIATANQGSEATYESGFVIDKFPISRPNLTFSTLTVSNMSPEDSSIYLCSVDERQETQYFGPGTRLLVL.

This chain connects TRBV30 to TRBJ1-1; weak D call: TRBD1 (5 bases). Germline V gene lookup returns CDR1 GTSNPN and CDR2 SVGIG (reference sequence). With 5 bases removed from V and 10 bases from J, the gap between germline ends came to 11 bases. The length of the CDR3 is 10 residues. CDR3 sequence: CAWGERGAFF. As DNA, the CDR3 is TGTGCCTGGGGGGAAAGGGGAGCTTTCTTT. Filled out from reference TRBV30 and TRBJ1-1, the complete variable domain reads SQTIHQWPATLVQPVGSPLSLECTVEGTSNPNLYWYRQAAGRGLQLLFYSVGIGQISSEVPQNLSASRPQDRQFILSSKKLLLSDSGFYLCAWGERGAFFGQGTRLTVV.

Written as DNA, the CDR3 is TGTGCCACCCGACCCGGGACACAAAACACCGGGGAGCTGTTTTTT. Its translation is CATRPGTQNTGELFF. The rearrangement uses TRBV19 and TRBJ2-2, with D possibly TRBD1 on 6 matching bases. Germline V gene lookup returns CDR1 LNHDA and CDR2 SQIVND (reference sequence). V was shortened by 10 bases and J by 2 bases, with 17 bases between the two germline ends. CDR3 length: 15 amino acids.

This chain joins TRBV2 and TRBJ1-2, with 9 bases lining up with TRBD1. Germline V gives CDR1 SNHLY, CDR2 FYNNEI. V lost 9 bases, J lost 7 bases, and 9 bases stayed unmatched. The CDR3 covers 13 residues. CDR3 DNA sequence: TGTGCCAGTAGGGACAGGGATTTCGGTGGCTACACCTTC. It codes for CASRDRDFGGYTF.

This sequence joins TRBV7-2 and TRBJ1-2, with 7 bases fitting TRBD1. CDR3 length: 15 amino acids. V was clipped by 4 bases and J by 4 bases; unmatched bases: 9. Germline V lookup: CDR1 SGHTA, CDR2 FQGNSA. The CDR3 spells CASSSHRGVGYGYTF. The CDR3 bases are TGTGCCAGCAGCTCCCACAGGGGCGTGGGCTATGGCTACACCTTC. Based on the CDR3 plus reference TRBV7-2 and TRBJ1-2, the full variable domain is GAGVSQSPSNKVTEKGKDVELRCDPISGHTALYWYRQSLGQGLEFLIYFQGNSAPDKSGLPSDRFSAERTGGSVSTLTIQRTQQEDSAVYLCASSSHRGVGYGYTFGSGTRLTVV.

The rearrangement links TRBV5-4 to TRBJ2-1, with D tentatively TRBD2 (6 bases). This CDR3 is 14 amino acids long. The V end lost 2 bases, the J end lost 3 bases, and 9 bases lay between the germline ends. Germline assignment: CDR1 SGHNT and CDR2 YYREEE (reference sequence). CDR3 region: CASSFGGFYNEQFF. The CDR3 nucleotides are TGTGCCAGCAGCTTCGGGGGATTCTACAATGAGCAGTTCTTC.

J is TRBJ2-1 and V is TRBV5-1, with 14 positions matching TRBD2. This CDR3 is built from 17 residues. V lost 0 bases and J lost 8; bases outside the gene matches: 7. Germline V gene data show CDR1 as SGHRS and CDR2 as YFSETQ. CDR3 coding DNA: TGCGCCAGCAGCTTGGGGCCGGGACTAGCGGGAGTTGATGAGCAGTTCTTC. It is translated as CASSLGPGLAGVDEQFF.